These 20 T cell receptor beta chains were sequenced from one sample in a study of beta chain features in type 1 diabetes. Expressed TCRB transcripts were sequenced, since all the RNA that had been isolated was reverse transcribed. TCRdb's table, derived via immunoSEQ multiplex PCR, lists solely in-frame clones and lacks some. The sample has about 150,000 clones; less than 9.5% are singletons. What was sequenced was central memory CD4+ T cells from blood. These receptors were collected from a man between 18 and 29 years old in good health.

V and J are TRBV30 and TRBJ1-5, with a tentative D call TRBD1 (5 bases). Germline lookup yields CDR1 GTSNPN and CDR2 SVGIG (reference sequence). The CDR3 consists of 16 residues. Between the trimmed V and J ends, which lost 0 bases and 4 bases, there was a span of 16 bases. The chain's CDR3 is CAWSVGAGSGNQPQHF. The CDR3 region has the DNA TGTGCCTGGAGTGTAGGGGCGGGATCCGGTAATCAGCCCCAGCATTTT. Variable domain in full (rest from reference TRBV30 and TRBJ1-5): SQTIHQWPATLVQPVGSPLSLECTVEGTSNPNLYWYRQAAGRGLQLLFYSVGIGQISSEVPQNLSASRPQDRQFILSSKKLLLSDSGFYLCAWSVGAGSGNQPQHFGDGTRLSIL.

This clone has only a few counts. The chain carries TRBV18 and TRBJ2-1; no definite D call. The CDR3 is made up of 15 amino acids. Per the germline V gene, CDR1 is KGHSH and CDR2 is LQKENI. Trimming removed 3 bases from V and 5 bases from J, with 14 bases in between. This CDR3 is CASSPNSRMDNEQFF. CDR3 nucleotides: TGTGCCAGCTCACCTAACAGTAGGATGGACAATGAGCAGTTCTTC.

The chain recombines TRBV11-3 with TRBJ2-7; 7 bases are shared with TRBD2. V was pared by 5 bases and J by 2 bases, with 6 bases of the junction left unmatched. The V gene's germline CDR1 is SGHNT and CDR2 YENEEA. This CDR3 is built from 14 residues. The CDR3 sequence: CASSPQGGAYEQYF. CDR3 DNA sequence: TGTGCCAGCAGCCCCCAGGGAGGGGCCTACGAGCAGTACTTC.

This clone was seen a few times. The chain couples TRBV19 to TRBJ2-2, with 8 bases that match TRBD2. With 10 bases clipped from V and 2 bases from J, the junction kept 12 bases outside the gene matches. The CDR3 loop spans 16 amino acids. In germline, CDR1 is LNHDA, CDR2 SQIVND (reference sequence). The chain's CDR3 is CATAGAGGRNTGELFF. The CDR3 DNA reads as TGTGCCACCGCAGGGGCGGGAGGTAGAAACACCGGGGAGCTGTTTTTT.

The sample holds many counts of this clone. J is TRBJ2-1 and V is TRBV6-1; D perhaps matches TRBD2 (6 bases). Germline values: CDR1 MNHNS, CDR2 SASEGT. The germline V and J ends were trimmed by 1 base and 7 bases, with 14 bases remaining between them. This CDR3 has 15 residues. This CDR3 is CASSEDSGVWNEQFF. The CDR3 bases are TGTGCCAGCAGTGAAGACTCGGGAGTTTGGAATGAGCAGTTCTTC.

In its sample, this clone was seen a few times. The CDR3 reads CASSFLGQPEAFF. The CDR3 DNA reads as TGTGCCAGTAGTTTCTTGGGACAACCGGAGGCTTTCTTT. The chain joins TRBV19 to TRBJ1-1, with TRBD1 as a possible D gene (6 bases). The germline V gene has CDR1 LNHDA and CDR2 SQIVND (reference sequence). Trimming removed 5 bases from V and 11 bases from J, with 18 bases in between. The CDR3 consists of 13 residues.

This clone appeared many times. V usage is TRBV5-4 and J usage is TRBJ1-1, with a tentative D call TRBD1 (5 bases). Trimming stripped 4 bases from V and 6 bases from J, with 16 bases between. The CDR3 has 14 amino acids. CDR1 is SGHNT and CDR2 is YYREEE in the germline V gene (reference sequence). The chain's CDR3 is CASSRQGGRAEAFF. The CDR3 region has the DNA TGTGCCAGCAGCCGCCAGGGCGGAAGAGCTGAAGCTTTCTTT.

J is TRBJ1-6 and V is TRBV30; TRBD1 aligns across 8 bases. The V gene end was trimmed by 7 bases and the J gene end by 8 bases; junction bases not matched to a gene: 4. The germline V gene encodes CDR1 GTSNPN and CDR2 SVGIG (reference sequence). The CDR3 is 12 residues long. CDR3 nucleotides: TGTGCCTTAGGACAGGGTCATTCACCCCTCCACTTT. This gives the protein CALGQGHSPLHF.

This clone was found a few times. This chain uses TRBV10-3 with TRBJ1-1; 7 bases map to TRBD1. Germline trimming cut 5 bases from V and 6 bases from J; bases unmatched to any gene: 0. The CDR3 sequence is 11 residues long. Looked up from germline, CDR1 is ENHRY and CDR2 is SYGVKD. CDR3 protein: CAISTGAEAFF. CDR3 bases: TGTGCCATCAGTACAGGGGCTGAAGCTTTCTTT.

This clone occurred a few times. The chain couples TRBV28 to TRBJ1-3; the D is unclear. Germline loops: CDR1 MDHEN, CDR2 SYDVKM. Trimming took 6 bases from V and 0 from J, leaving 12 bases between them. This CDR3 has 15 amino acids. CDR3: CASSSGYNSGNTIYF. For the CDR3, the DNA is TGTGCCAGCAGCTCAGGTTATAACTCTGGAAACACCATATATTTT.

The chain is built from TRBV11-3 and TRBJ2-2; 10 bases line up with TRBD1. J was trimmed by 6 bases and V by 5 bases; bases with no gene match: 9. In germline, CDR1 is SGHNT, CDR2 YENEEA. This CDR3 is built from 16 residues. The CDR3 DNA follows: TGTGCCAGCAGCCGCTCCCGGGACAGGGGTCCCGGGGAGCTGTTTTTT. Its protein is CASSRSRDRGPGELFF.

As concerns this clone: Other DNA sequences in the same sample also yield this CDR3. The V and J genes are TRBV7-2 and TRBJ2-7; tentatively, D is TRBD1 (6 bases). V was pared by 4 bases and J by 3 bases, with 7 bases between. Germline-derived CDR1 and CDR2 are SGHTA and FQGNSA. The CDR3 has 12 residues. Here the CDR3 reads CASSSQGYEQYF. CDR3 coding DNA: TGTGCCAGCAGCTCACAGGGCTACGAGCAGTACTTC.

The chain couples TRBV30 to TRBJ2-7; 9 bases agree with TRBD1. In germline, CDR1 is GTSNPN, CDR2 SVGIG (reference sequence). J lost 5 bases, V lost 3 bases, and 5 bases had no gene match. CDR3 length: 13 residues. This chain's CDR3 is CAWSRQGVDEQYF. In DNA form, the CDR3 reads TGTGCCTGGAGCAGACAGGGGGTGGACGAGCAGTACTTC.

This sequence joins TRBV4-3 and TRBJ2-3; D is possibly TRBD2 (5 bases). The ends were cut back, 4 bases at V and 3 bases at J, with 14 bases in the middle. This CDR3 has 15 residues. Per germline, CDR1 LGHNA and CDR2 YSLEER. CDR3 in DNA: TGCGCCAGCAGCCTAGGACTGGGCGCGACAGATACGCAGTATTTT. This encodes CASSLGLGATDTQYF.

In this sample, this clone turned up a few times. This sequence joins TRBV7-9 and TRBJ1-6; TRBD1 agrees at 9 bases. The CDR3 spans 14 residues. In germline, CDR1 is SEHNR, CDR2 FQNEAQ (reference sequence). The J segment lost 13 bases and the V segment lost 1 base, leaving 5 bases of the junction unmatched. CDR3 amino acids: CASSLGTGAHPLHF. CDR3 DNA sequence: TGTGCCAGCAGCTTAGGGACAGGGGCCCATCCCCTCCACTTT.

This clone was counted between two and nine times. V gene TRBV5-4 combines with J gene TRBJ2-7, with 7 bases matching TRBD1. J was trimmed by 5 bases and V by 5 bases; bases with no gene match: 7. This CDR3 region has 13 residues. Germline CDR1 reads SGHNT; CDR2 reads YYREEE (reference sequence). The CDR3 DNA reads as TGTGCCAGCAGTAACAGGGGCGCCCACGAGCAGTACTTC. It is translated as CASSNRGAHEQYF.

The DNA for the CDR3 is TGTGCCAGCAGCTGGTATAGTGGATCCCTGAGGTCCGAGCAGTACTTC. Residues: CASSWYSGSLRSEQYF. The chain is built from TRBV5-6 and TRBJ2-7; D unresolved. The CDR3 spans 16 residues. Trimming pared 3 bases from V and 6 bases from J, leaving 22 bases between. Germline V gene data show CDR1 as SGHDT and CDR2 as YYEEEE.

There are many counts of this clone. The gene calls are TRBV7-8 and TRBJ2-1, with D perhaps matching TRBD2 (7 bases). The CDR3 spans 15 residues. Germline V gene data show CDR1 as SGHVS and CDR2 as FQNEAQ. Between the trimmed V and J ends, which lost 1 base and 5 bases, there was a span of 12 bases. In DNA form, the CDR3 reads TGTGCCAGCAGCTTAGTGGGGGGGGCCCACAATGAGCAGTTCTTC. This encodes CASSLVGGAHNEQFF.

This clone has more than one count but fewer than ten. The CDR3, as DNA: TGTGCCAGCAGCCCACGGTACCAGGGAGAGACCCAGTACTTC. Translation: CASSPRYQGETQYF. V gene TRBV7-8 combines with J gene TRBJ2-5, with a tentative D call TRBD1 (5 bases). Germline V gene sequence: CDR1 SGHVS, CDR2 FQNEAQ. Trimming removed 5 bases at V and 4 bases at J, with 14 bases between. The CDR3 runs 14 residues.

Comment on this clone: The final CDR3 position lacks the conserved phenylalanine or tryptophan, pointing to a likely read error. J is TRBJ2-2 and V is TRBV9; 7 bases match TRBD2. The V gene's germline CDR1 is SGDLS and CDR2 YYNGEE. With V trimmed by 4 bases and J by 3 bases, 9 bases remained unmatched. This CDR3 is 16 amino acids long. This CDR3 is CASSPGLGRDTGELFL. Here the CDR3 DNA reads TGTGCCAGCAGCCCGGGTCTAGGGAGGGACACCGGGGAGCTGTTTCTT.